This TCR beta chain was found in a study of identical twins. TCRdb passed the 5' RACE reads through MiXCR, listing each CDR3 protein once. Found here are 1.5 million to 2 million distinct CDR3 sequences, about 32% of them singletons; the top ten hold 0.25% to 0.3%. CDR1 and CDR2 (germline): DFQATT, SNEGSKA (reference sequence). This CDR3 spans 13 amino acids. V shed 0 bases and J shed 3 bases, with 6 bases lying between them. The sequence derives from a newborn girl in good health. The chain recombines TRBV20-1 with TRBJ1-5; D is undetermined. The sequencing input was cord blood. This CDR3 reads CSARDGINQPQHF. Here the CDR3 DNA reads TGCAGTGCTAGAGACGGGATCAATCAGCCCCAGCATTTT.